Below are 12 T cell receptor beta chains sequenced from a single sample in a study of shared clonotypes between healthy human individuals (dated by TCRdb to the early 2020s). The library was prepared using the immunoSEQ multiplex PCR assay. The table comes from immuneACCESS by way of TCRdb, which keeps in-frame sequences with V and J called. Part of the clones is missing from these tables; in studies checked, under half for an unresolved V gene and the rest for unknown reasons. The sample has 2 million to 2.5 million clones on record, approximately 94% of them singletons. The ten largest account for more than 0.1% of the sample. Sequencing input: naive CD4+ T cells sorted from blood. Per the publication, the cell subset or site label means: CD45RA+ positively selected. The receptors here all came from a man younger than 35 in good health.

This clone was recorded once. The V gene is TRBV21-1, the J gene TRBJ2-7; the D call in the table, TRBD1, was not verified against the DNA. TRBV21-1 is designated a pseudogene. The CDR3 totals 13 residues. The CDR3: CATHGDRAHEQYF. The DNA of the CDR3 is TGTGCCACCCATGGGGACAGAGCTCACGAGCAGTACTTC.

The CDR3 coding sequence is TGTGCCAGCAGCCTCACTAGCGGGGAAAGGGAGCAGTTCTTC. This sequence encodes CASSLTSGEREQFF. The chain couples TRBV7-9 to TRBJ2-1; 10 bases align to TRBD2. Trimming removed 5 bases from V and 10 bases from J; junction bases left unmatched: 8. The CDR3 spans 14 residues. Germline CDR1 and CDR2: SEHNR and FQNEAQ (reference sequence).

The rearrangement links TRBV6-6 to TRBJ2-7; D gene ambiguous. V was shortened by 4 bases and J by 9 bases, with 10 bases between the two germline ends. Germline-derived CDR1 and CDR2 are MNHNY and SVGAGI (reference sequence). This CDR3 spans 11 amino acids. The CDR3 DNA follows: TGTGCCAGCAGTTCCCAAGGGTTGCAGTACTTC. It yields the protein CASSSQGLQYF.

This clone has just one count. The chain employs TRBV27 and TRBJ1-5; D call uncertain. Trimming took 6 bases from V and 5 from J, leaving 17 bases between them. The CDR3 has 15 residues. Germline CDR1 is MNHEY and CDR2 is SMNVEV (reference sequence). CDR3 in DNA: TGTGCCAGCAGCCACGACCGCGGTCGTGATCAGCCCCAGCATTTT. Protein: CASSHDRGRDQPQHF.

Of note for this clone: This specimen includes other DNA sequences encoding the same CDR3. This sequence joins TRBV15 and TRBJ1-3; no reliable D call. The CDR3 extends over 14 amino acids. Looked up from germline, CDR1 is LNHNV and CDR2 is YYDKDF (reference sequence). Trimming removed 0 bases at V and 3 bases at J, with 6 bases between. CDR3 in amino acids: CATSRDTVGNTIYF. The CDR3 nucleotides are TGTGCCACCAGCAGAGATACTGTTGGAAACACCATATATTTT.

The V and J genes are TRBV6-1 and TRBJ1-2; tentatively, D is TRBD1 (6 bases). Looked up from germline, CDR1 is MNHNS and CDR2 is SASEGT. CDR3 size: 13 residues. V was trimmed by 2 bases and J by 3 bases, leaving 7 bases between them. The CDR3 loop is CASSETGHYGYTF. The CDR3 DNA follows: TGTGCCAGCAGTGAAACAGGGCACTATGGCTACACCTTC.

J is TRBJ1-5 and V is TRBV2; D is unclear. The germline CDR1 and CDR2 sequences are SNHLY and FYNNEI. Trimming pared 3 bases from V and 11 bases from J, leaving 17 bases between. CDR3 length equals 14 residues. Here the CDR3 reads CASSEERALRAQHF. CDR3 DNA: TGTGCCAGCAGTGAGGAACGGGCCCTCCGGGCCCAGCATTTT.

The V call is TRBV28, the J call TRBJ1-2; D is undetermined. Germline loops: CDR1 MDHEN, CDR2 SYDVKM. The CDR3 is 16 residues long. The V gene lost 7 bases and the J gene lost 2 bases, with 20 bases spanning the gap. CDR3 sequence (DNA): TGTGCCAGCACAAAAGGCGGCGGAGGGAAAAACTATGGCTACACCTTC. Protein: CASTKGGGGKNYGYTF.

The rearrangement joins TRBV6-5 to TRBJ1-2; D unresolved. The CDR3 covers 12 residues. V lost 9 bases and J lost 6, with 14 bases in between. Germline CDR1 and CDR2: MNHEY and SVGAGI. This chain's CDR3 is CASGRFRDGYTF. The CDR3 DNA is TGTGCCAGTGGACGGTTTAGGGATGGCTACACCTTC.

This sequence joins TRBV5-1 and TRBJ1-4, with a possible D match to TRBD1 (6 bases). V gave up 4 bases and J gave up 6 bases, with 10 bases separating them. CDR1 is SGHRS and CDR2 is YFSETQ in the germline V gene. The CDR3 extends over 13 amino acids. The CDR3 here is CASSPRGDEKLFF. The CDR3 region has the DNA TGCGCCAGCAGCCCGAGGGGGGATGAAAAACTGTTTTTT.

The chain links TRBV7-2 to TRBJ2-3, with 8 bases fitting TRBD1. The CDR3 sequence is 16 residues long. The V gene's germline CDR1 is SGHTA and CDR2 FQGNSA. V was clipped by 5 bases and J by 5 bases; unmatched bases: 12. CDR3 sequence (DNA): TGTGCCAGCAGCCCTACGACAGGGGCCCCGAAAGATACGCAGTATTTT. Translating gives CASSPTTGAPKDTQYF.

The chain is built from TRBV27 and TRBJ1-2; a possible D gene is TRBD1 (5 bases). Germline assignment: CDR1 MNHEY and CDR2 SMNVEV (reference sequence). The CDR3 sequence is 14 residues long. Trimming cost V 10 bases and J 8 bases, with 23 bases left between them. CDR3 coding DNA: TGTGCCACCGGACTTGGACGGGGCGGGGGAGGCTACACCTTC. This encodes CATGLGRGGGGYTF.